Presented here are 13 T cell receptor beta chains from one specimen sequenced in a study of T cells after yellow fever vaccination. MiXCR, run by TCRdb on the 5' RACE reads, gives a single entry per CDR3 protein. The sample lists around 100,000 distinct CDR3 sequences, approximately 8.4% occurring once. Specimen: CD8+ T cells sorted from PBMCs, collected 45 days after the yellow fever booster vaccination. The receptor source for this set is a young man who received the YFV17D yellow fever vaccine.

This clonotype was seen ten or more times. The rearrangement uses TRBV7-2 and TRBJ1-2, with TRBD1 as a possible D gene (5 bases). The CDR3 consists of 13 residues. The ends were cut back, 4 bases at V and 8 bases at J, with 14 bases in the middle. Looked up from germline, CDR1 is SGHTA and CDR2 is FQGNSA. In nucleotides, the CDR3 is TGTGCCAGCAGCTCTCAGGGAAGGGGCGGCTACACCTTC. This gives the protein CASSSQGRGGYTF.

This clonotype was observed at least ten times. CDR3 coding DNA: TGCAGCGTAAGGGTTTCCGGGTCGGGAGCCAAAAACATTCAGTACTTC. This encodes CSVRVSGSGAKNIQYF. The genes are TRBV29-1 and TRBJ2-4; the D is unclear. Looked up from germline, CDR1 is SQVTM and CDR2 is ANQGSEA. V lost 6 bases, J lost 0 bases, and 18 bases lay in between. The CDR3 sequence is 16 residues long. The full variable domain, its missing parts supplied by reference TRBV29-1 and TRBJ2-4, is SAVISQKPSRDICQRGTSLTIQCQVDSQVTMMFWYRQQPGQSLTLIATANQGSEATYESGFVIDKFPISRPNLTFSTLTVSNMSPEDSSIYLCSVRVSGSGAKNIQYFGAGTRLSVL.

This clonotype has a count of ten or more. The chain carries TRBV12-3 or TRBV12-4 and TRBJ1-2; D not resolved. The CDR3 has 12 residues. Deletions cut 4 bases from V and 3 bases from J, with 6 bases between. In nucleotides, the CDR3 is TGTGCCAGCAGTTCTAGTCACTATGGCTACACCTTC. Protein product: CASSSSHYGYTF.

This clonotype was counted ten times or more. This chain connects TRBV7-9 to TRBJ2-1; 9 positions match TRBD1. The V gene end was trimmed by 1 base and the J gene end by 9 bases; junction bases not matched to a gene: 7. CDR1 and CDR2 (germline): SEHNR, FQNEAQ (reference sequence). The CDR3 contains 15 residues. CDR3 DNA: TGTGCCAGCAGCTTAGACGCACAGGGGGCGATTGAGCAGTTCTTC. This codes for CASSLDAQGAIEQFF.

This clonotype was found a few times. The chain uses TRBV2 and TRBJ2-2, with no clear D. Trimming stripped 7 bases from V and 8 bases from J, with 11 bases between. The CDR3 contains 12 residues. CDR1 is SNHLY and CDR2 is FYNNEI in the germline V gene. The CDR3 region is CASTGPIGELFF. CDR3 nucleotide sequence: TGTGCCAGCACCGGGCCTATAGGGGAGCTGTTTTTT.

This clonotype showed up just a few times. The chain recombines TRBV29-1 with TRBJ1-1; 7 nucleotides match TRBD1. Germline trimming cut 7 bases from V and 0 bases from J; bases unmatched to any gene: 14. Germline CDR1 is SQVTM and CDR2 is ANQGSEA. The CDR3 has 16 amino acids. CDR3 protein: CSASGTEMSLNTEAFF. The CDR3 DNA is TGCAGCGCGTCCGGGACAGAGATGTCGTTGAACACTGAAGCTTTCTTT.

This clonotype has ten or more counts. The rearrangement joins TRBV5-1 to TRBJ1-1; D unresolved. The V end was cut by 0 bases, the J end by 2 bases, with 14 bases between. CDR1 SGHRS and CDR2 YFSETQ come from the germline V gene. The CDR3 runs 16 residues. The CDR3 bases are TGCGCCAGCAGCTTGGGCGGCTGGCAGATCAACACTGAAGCTTTCTTT. This codes for CASSLGGWQINTEAFF.

V is TRBV28 and J is TRBJ2-5, with 13 bases identical to TRBD2. V was clipped by 6 bases and J by 5 bases; unmatched bases: 9. The CDR3 has 16 residues. Germline CDR1 is MDHEN and CDR2 is SYDVKM. CDR3 residues: CASSPTSGRARETQYF. The CDR3 nucleotides are TGTGCCAGCAGCCCAACTAGCGGGAGGGCCCGGGAGACCCAGTACTTC.

The V and J genes are TRBV3-1 and TRBJ2-7; D ambiguous. Germline V lookup: CDR1 LGHDT, CDR2 YNNKEL (reference sequence). V shed 3 bases and J shed 3 bases, with 18 bases lying between them. The CDR3 is 16 amino acids. In DNA, the CDR3 is TGTGCCAGCAGCCAGCATGACGATGCTTTGCTCTACGAGCAGTACTTC. The encoded protein is CASSQHDDALLYEQYF.

Only one count was recorded for this clonotype. This chain links TRBV11-3 with TRBJ1-2; D gene unclear. The CDR3 runs to 13 residues. The germline V gene has CDR1 SGHNT and CDR2 YENEEA. Trimming cost V 1 base and J 7 bases, with 10 bases left between them. CDR3 DNA sequence: TGTGCCAGCAGCTTAGGAGGGAACCTTGGCTACACCTTC. Amino acid sequence: CASSLGGNLGYTF.

This clonotype turned up a few times. The chain has TRBV7-2 and TRBJ2-1, with 10 nucleotides matching TRBD2. The length of the CDR3 is 16 residues. Germline V gives CDR1 SGHTA, CDR2 FQGNSA. V shed 2 bases and J 3 bases; nucleotides not matched to a gene: 4. The CDR3 reads CASSLRLAGDYNEQFF. The CDR3 DNA is TGTGCCAGCAGCTTAAGGCTAGCGGGAGACTACAATGAGCAGTTCTTC.

There are many counts of this clonotype. The chain uses TRBV5-1 and TRBJ2-1; D may be TRBD1 (6 bases). CDR3 size: 12 residues. V lost 5 bases, J lost 5 bases, and 8 bases lay in between. Per germline, CDR1 SGHRS and CDR2 YFSETQ. CDR3 sequence: CASRGGHNEQFF. The CDR3 DNA is TGCGCCAGCAGAGGGGGTCACAATGAGCAGTTCTTC. Filled out from reference TRBV5-1 and TRBJ2-1, the complete variable domain reads KAGVTQTPRYLIKTRGQQVTLSCSPISGHRSVSWYQQTPGQGLQFLFEYFSETQRNKGNFPGRFSGRQFSNSRSEMNVSTLELGDSALYLCASRGGHNEQFFGPGTRLTVL.

This clonotype was counted only a few times. The chain's CDR3 is CASSPQLPPYEQYF. In DNA, the CDR3 is TGTGCCAGCAGCCCCCAACTGCCCCCCTACGAGCAGTACTTC. The genes are TRBV13 and TRBJ2-7; unclear D gene. The CDR3 totals 14 residues. V gave up 5 bases and J gave up 2 bases, with 13 bases separating them. Germline V gene lookup returns CDR1 PRHDT and CDR2 FYEKMQ (reference sequence).